Sequencing of this T cell receptor beta chain was carried out in a study of blood T cells in healthy people across ages. In terms of origin and age, donors were healthy Caucasian individuals from Russia aged 6 to 90. Note on this clonotype: As yet, its antigen is unknown.

The authors ran a second PCR of roughly 6 to 12 cycles using a sample-barcoded 5' primer and a J-beta primer mix. All cDNA molecules were each tagged by a template-switch adaptor with 12 random nucleotides. MiXCR, run by TCRdb on the 5' RACE reads, gives a single entry per CDR3 protein. The sample lists over 600,000 distinct CDR3 sequences, roughly 21% occurring once. General observations from the study: Age brought a roughly linear fall in TCR beta diversity measured per million T cells. Unsorted PBMC material precluded a definitive naive versus antigen-experienced comparison.

Germline lookup yields CDR1 SGHRS and CDR2 YFSETQ. V shed 0 bases and J 4 bases; nucleotides not matched to a gene: 10. The CDR3 extends over 17 amino acids. The chain links TRBV5-1 to TRBJ2-7; 10 nucleotides match TRBD1. Sequenced material: blood. The sequence was obtained from a man between 65 and 85 years old in good health. The CDR3 is CASSLDSGQGNVYEQYF. DNA of the CDR3: TGCGCCAGCAGCTTGGATTCGGGACAGGGGAACGTTTACGAGCAGTACTTC.